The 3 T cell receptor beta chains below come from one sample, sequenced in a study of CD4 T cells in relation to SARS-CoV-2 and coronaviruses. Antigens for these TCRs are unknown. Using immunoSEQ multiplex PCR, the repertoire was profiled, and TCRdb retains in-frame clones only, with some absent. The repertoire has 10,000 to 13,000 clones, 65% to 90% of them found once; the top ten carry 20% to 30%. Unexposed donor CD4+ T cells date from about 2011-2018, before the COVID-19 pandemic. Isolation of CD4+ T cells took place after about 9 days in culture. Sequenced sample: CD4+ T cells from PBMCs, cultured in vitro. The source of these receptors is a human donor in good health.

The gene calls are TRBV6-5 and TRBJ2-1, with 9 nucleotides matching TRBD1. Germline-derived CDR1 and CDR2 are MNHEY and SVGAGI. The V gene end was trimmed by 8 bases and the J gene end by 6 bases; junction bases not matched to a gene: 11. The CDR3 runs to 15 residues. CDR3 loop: CASVDRGRAVNEQFF. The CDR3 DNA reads TGTGCCAGCGTAGACAGGGGGAGGGCCGTCAATGAGCAGTTCTTC.

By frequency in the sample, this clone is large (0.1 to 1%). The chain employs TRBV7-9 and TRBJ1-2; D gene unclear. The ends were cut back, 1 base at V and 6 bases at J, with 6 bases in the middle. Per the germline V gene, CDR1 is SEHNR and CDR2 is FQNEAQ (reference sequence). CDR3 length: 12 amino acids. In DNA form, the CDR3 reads TGTGCCAGCAGCTTAGGAGGGAATGGCTACACCTTC. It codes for CASSLGGNGYTF.

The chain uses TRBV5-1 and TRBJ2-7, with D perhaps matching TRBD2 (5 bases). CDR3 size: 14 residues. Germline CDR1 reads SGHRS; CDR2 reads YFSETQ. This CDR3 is CSSSKEEGIYEQYF. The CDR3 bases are TGCTCATCCAGCAAAGAAGAGGGCATCTACGAGCAGTACTTC.